Below, 10 T cell receptor beta chains from the same sample are listed, as sequenced in a study of regulatory T cells in long-lasting Graves disease. Assembly of TCR beta libraries relied on iRepertoire HTBI primers together with Arm-PCR of CDR3 regions. A single record per CDR3 protein comes from TCRdb applying MiXCR to the multiplex PCR reads. Of roughly 400,000 distinct CDR3 sequences detected, 21% appear once; the ten largest clones hold 13% to 15%. Regarding time point: persistent/refractory GD, antithyroid drugs over 5 years with positive TRAb. The TCR library was prepared using RNA isolated from PBMCs. The starting material was peripheral blood mononuclear cells (PBMCs), obtained when the disease was refractory, from a patient treated with antithyroid drugs. The source is a female donor with Graves disease.

This clonotype was found many times. The chain uses TRBV30 and TRBJ2-5, with D maybe TRBD1 (6 bases). The V and J ends lost 4 bases and 4 bases respectively, with 13 bases between them. The CDR3 has 13 amino acids. Germline CDR1 and CDR2: GTSNPN and SVGIG (reference sequence). The CDR3 sequence is CAWTSGVGETQYF. DNA for the CDR3: TGTGCCTGGACGTCAGGGGTAGGAGAGACCCAGTACTTC.

This clonotype was picked up many times. The chain combines TRBV27 with TRBJ2-4; D not resolved. V lost 7 bases and J lost 1, with 17 bases in between. In germline, CDR1 is MNHEY, CDR2 SMNVEV (reference sequence). The CDR3 is made up of 16 amino acids. DNA for the CDR3: TGTGCCAGCACCCCTGGTGGGGTTGGCGCCAAAAACATTCAGTACTTC. It is translated as CASTPGGVGAKNIQYF.

This clonotype has at least ten counts. This chain joins TRBV28 and TRBJ2-2, with 12 positions matching TRBD2. Germline lookup yields CDR1 MDHEN and CDR2 SYDVKM. The trim removed 5 bases at V and 4 bases at J, leaving 14 bases unmatched. CDR3 length: 19 residues. The DNA for the CDR3 is TGTGCCAGCAGTGCCAACATTCTAGCGGGAGGGCCTCGCACCGGGGAGCTGTTTTTT. Its translation: CASSANILAGGPRTGELFF.

In this sample, this clonotype turned up many times. Relative to the germline gene, one junction end is altered; a read error may explain this. The J gene is TRBJ1-4, the V gene TRBV20-1; 7 bases align to TRBD1. Germline V gene data show CDR1 as DFQATT and CDR2 as SNEGSKA (reference sequence). The CDR3 covers 13 residues. Written as DNA, the CDR3 is TGCAGTGCTAGAGATCCTATCCAGGACAGGTCCCTTTTT. This sequence encodes CSARDPIQDRSLF.

This clonotype was counted between two and nine times. The chain has TRBV29-1 and TRBJ2-4; D remains ambiguous. This CDR3 comprises 14 residues. Germline assignment: CDR1 SQVTM and CDR2 ANQGSEA. Trimming removed 6 bases from V and 1 base from J, with 13 bases in between. CDR3 region: CSVETGRAKNIQYF. CDR3 DNA: TGCAGCGTAGAAACGGGCAGGGCCAAAAACATTCAGTACTTC.

As to this clonotype: A far larger clone differs by one base, so this is likely a read error. The chain is built from TRBV11-1 and TRBJ2-4, with unresolved D. The J call may not be correct, given that the DNA end is closer to TRBJ2-5. The germline gives CDR1 SGHAT, CDR2 FQDESV (reference sequence). The length of the CDR3 is 11 residues. The DNA of the CDR3 is TGTGCCAGCAGCTTAGAAGGGACCCAGTACTTC. Its protein product is CASSLEGTQYF.

This clonotype was counted ten times or more. V is TRBV24-1 and J is TRBJ1-4; a weak D match, TRBD1 (5 bases). With 4 bases removed from V and 10 bases from J, the gap between germline ends came to 15 bases. Per germline, CDR1 KGHDR and CDR2 SFDVKD. The CDR3 loop spans 14 amino acids. The CDR3 DNA sequence: TGTGCCACCAGTGAAGGGACGGGACTGGCAAAACTGTTTTTT. As protein: CATSEGTGLAKLFF.

This clonotype occurred a few times. The chain recombines TRBV5-1 with TRBJ1-2, with TRBD1 matching over 9 bases. CDR1 SGHRS and CDR2 YFSETQ come from the germline V gene. This CDR3 spans 13 amino acids. With 3 bases clipped from V and 8 bases from J, the junction kept 5 bases outside the gene matches. Written as DNA, the CDR3 is TGCGCCAGCAGCTCCGGGACAGGGAAGGGCTACACCTTC. The encoded protein is CASSSGTGKGYTF. Filled out from reference TRBV5-1 and TRBJ1-2, the complete variable domain reads KAGVTQTPRYLIKTRGQQVTLSCSPISGHRSVSWYQQTPGQGLQFLFEYFSETQRNKGNFPGRFSGRQFSNSRSEMNVSTLELGDSALYLCASSSGTGKGYTFGSGTRLTVV.

In nucleotides, the CDR3 is TGTGCCAGCTGGGACGCCGACTCTGGGGCCAACGTCCTGACTTTC. This translates into CASWDADSGANVLTF. This chain connects TRBV11-2 to TRBJ2-6, with D tentatively TRBD1 or TRBD2 (5 bases each). CDR3 length: 15 residues. V lost 8 bases and J 0 bases, leaving 11 bases between the germline ends. CDR1 is SGHAT and CDR2 is FQNNGV in the germline V gene.

This clonotype was seen many times. This chain joins TRBV6-2 or TRBV6-3 and TRBJ2-2, with D possibly being TRBD1 (5 bases). V was pared by 2 bases and J by 7 bases, with 8 bases between. Germline loops: CDR1 MNHEY, CDR2 SVGEGT. This CDR3 is built from 13 residues. CDR3 nucleotide sequence: TGTGCCAGCAGTTACGGGGCAAACGGGGAGCTGTTTTTT. Translated: CASSYGANGELFF.